These 7 T cell receptor beta chains were sequenced from one sample in a study of early T cells in non-severe SARS-CoV-2 infection. One entry per CDR3 protein, called by TCRdb with MiXCR from the 5' RACE reads. The data hold 50,000 to 85,000 distinct CDR3 sequences, with 9.1% observed a single time. The sample taken for sequencing was whole blood. Receptors were obtained from an adult who was a healthcare worker with PCR-confirmed SARS-CoV-2 infection or an uninfected control (not recorded which).

This clonotype has only a few counts. The rearrangement uses TRBV11-1 and TRBJ2-7, with D possibly called TRBD1 or TRBD2 (5 bases each). V was pared by 0 bases and J by 2 bases, with 8 bases between. This CDR3 region has 14 residues. Germline V gene sequence: CDR1 SGHAT, CDR2 FQDESV (reference sequence). In DNA, the CDR3 is TGTGCCAGCAGCTTAGCCAGGGACCCCTACGAGCAGTACTTC. This translates into CASSLARDPYEQYF.

This clonotype has more than one count but fewer than ten. The gene calls are TRBV19 and TRBJ2-7, with a possible D match to TRBD1 (6 bases). Looked up from germline, CDR1 is LNHDA and CDR2 is SQIVND (reference sequence). This CDR3 is built from 15 residues. V dropped 5 bases and J dropped 0 bases, with 14 bases sitting between them. CDR3 sequence (DNA): TGTGCCAGTAGTCAGGGACACTCGTCCTCCTACGAGCAGTACTTC. Translation gives CASSQGHSSSYEQYF. Supplemented by reference TRBV19 and TRBJ2-7, the full variable domain reads DGGITQSPKYLFRKEGQNVTLSCEQNLNHDAMYWYRQDPGQGLRLIYYSQIVNDFQKGDIAEGYSVSREKKESFPLTVTSAQKNPTAFYLCASSQGHSSSYEQYFGPGTRLTVT.

This clonotype was observed at least ten times. The gene calls are TRBV24-1 and TRBJ2-3, with 9 positions matching TRBD2. CDR1 is KGHDR, CDR2 SFDVKD, per germline. The CDR3 has 17 residues. Trimming cost V 9 bases and J 6 bases; bases outside gene matches: 18. CDR3 residues: CATARGNSGSIGDTQYF. In nucleotides, the CDR3 is TGTGCCACCGCCCGAGGAAATAGCGGGAGTATAGGCGATACGCAGTATTTT.

This clonotype was counted many times. J is TRBJ2-1 and V is TRBV5-1, with TRBD2 identical over 9 bases. This CDR3 has 15 amino acids. The junction had 14 bases not matched to a gene; V was cut back by 7 bases and J by 9 bases. From germline, CDR1 is SGHRS and CDR2 YFSETQ. CDR3 nucleotide sequence: TGCGCCAGCTACGACACGATAGCGGGAGCAAGTGAGCAGTTCTTC. Translation gives CASYDTIAGASEQFF.

This clonotype was detected ten times or more. The CDR3 protein is CASSRSGQGGTDTQYF. The CDR3 DNA is TGTGCCAGCAGCCGCTCGGGACAGGGAGGCACAGATACGCAGTATTTT. J is TRBJ2-3 and V is TRBV7-3, with 9 bases matching TRBD1. V lost 5 bases, J lost 1 base, and 7 bases stayed unmatched. This CDR3 has 16 amino acids. From germline, CDR1 is SGHTA and CDR2 FQGTGA.

This clonotype was picked up many times. The chain carries TRBV5-1 and TRBJ2-5, with a weak D call TRBD1 (5 bases). V was trimmed by 3 bases and J by 5 bases, leaving 11 bases between them. The CDR3 totals 13 residues. CDR1 is SGHRS, CDR2 YFSETQ, per germline. The CDR3 region is CASSSDSAETQYF. CDR3 DNA: TGCGCCAGCAGCTCCGACAGTGCCGAGACCCAGTACTTC.

The sample holds many counts of this clonotype. This rearrangement joins TRBV7-6 to TRBJ2-7, with no clear D. This CDR3 is 17 amino acids long. The germline gives CDR1 SGHVS, CDR2 FNYEAQ. Trimming stripped 1 base from V and 0 bases from J, with 16 bases between. The DNA of the CDR3 is TGTGCCAGCAGCTTAGAATCTTCGGCAGTGAGCTCCTACGAGCAGTACTTC. This translates into CASSLESSAVSSYEQYF.